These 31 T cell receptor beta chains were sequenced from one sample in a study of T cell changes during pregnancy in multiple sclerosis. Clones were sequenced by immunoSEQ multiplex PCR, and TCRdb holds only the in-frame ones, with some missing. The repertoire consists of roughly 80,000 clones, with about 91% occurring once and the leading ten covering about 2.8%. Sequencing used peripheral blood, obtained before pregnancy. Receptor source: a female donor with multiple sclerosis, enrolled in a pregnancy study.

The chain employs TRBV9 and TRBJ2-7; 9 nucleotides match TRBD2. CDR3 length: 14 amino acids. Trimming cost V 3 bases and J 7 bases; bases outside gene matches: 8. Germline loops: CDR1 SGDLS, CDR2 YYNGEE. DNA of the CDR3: TGTGCCAGCAGCGCAAGGGGACTAGCTGGGGAGCAGTACTTC. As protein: CASSARGLAGEQYF.

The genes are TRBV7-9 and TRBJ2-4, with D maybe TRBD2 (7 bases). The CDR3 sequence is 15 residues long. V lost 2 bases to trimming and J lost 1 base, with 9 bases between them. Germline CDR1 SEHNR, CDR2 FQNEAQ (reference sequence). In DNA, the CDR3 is TGTGCCAGCAGCTTAAAGGGGGGGGCCAAAAACATTCAGTACTTC. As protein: CASSLKGGAKNIQYF.

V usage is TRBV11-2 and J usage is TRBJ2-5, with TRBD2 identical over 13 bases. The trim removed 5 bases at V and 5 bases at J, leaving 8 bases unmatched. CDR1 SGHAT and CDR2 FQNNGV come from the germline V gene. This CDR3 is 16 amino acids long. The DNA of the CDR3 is TGTGCCAGCAGCCTTGGGACTAGCGGGATTTTGGAGACCCAGTACTTC. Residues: CASSLGTSGILETQYF.

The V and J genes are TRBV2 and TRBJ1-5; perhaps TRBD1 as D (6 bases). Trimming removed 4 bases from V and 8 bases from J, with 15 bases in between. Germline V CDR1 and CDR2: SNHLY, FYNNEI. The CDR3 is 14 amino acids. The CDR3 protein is CASSGTDRFEPQHF. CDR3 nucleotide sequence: TGTGCCAGCAGTGGAACCGACAGGTTTGAGCCCCAGCATTTT.

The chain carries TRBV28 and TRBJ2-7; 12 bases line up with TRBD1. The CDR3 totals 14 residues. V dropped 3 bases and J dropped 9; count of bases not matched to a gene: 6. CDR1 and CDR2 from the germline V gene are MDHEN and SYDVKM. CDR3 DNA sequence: TGTGCCAGCAGTTTTCGGGGACAGGGGGCGTTGCAGTACTTC. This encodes CASSFRGQGALQYF.

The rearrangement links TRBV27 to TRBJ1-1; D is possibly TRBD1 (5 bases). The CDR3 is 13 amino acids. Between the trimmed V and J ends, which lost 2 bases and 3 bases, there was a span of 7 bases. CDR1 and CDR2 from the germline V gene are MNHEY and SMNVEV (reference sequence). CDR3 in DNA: TGTGCCAGCAGTTTACAGGGCCACACTGAAGCTTTCTTT. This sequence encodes CASSLQGHTEAFF.

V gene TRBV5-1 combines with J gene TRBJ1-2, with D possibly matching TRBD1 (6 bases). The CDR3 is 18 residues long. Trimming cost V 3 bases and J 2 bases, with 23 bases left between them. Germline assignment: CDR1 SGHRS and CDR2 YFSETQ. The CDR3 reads CASSSLAGGQGLNYGYTF. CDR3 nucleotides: TGCGCCAGCAGCTCCCTTGCCGGGGGGCAGGGATTAAACTATGGCTACACCTTC.

The CDR3 here is CASSSFLAGDYEQYF. Written as DNA, the CDR3 is TGTGCCAGCAGCTCTTTCCTCGCGGGGGACTACGAGCAGTACTTC. V and J are TRBV7-6 and TRBJ2-7; 7 positions agree with TRBD2. From germline, CDR1 is SGHVS and CDR2 FNYEAQ. The CDR3 loop spans 15 amino acids. Germline trimming cut 4 bases from V and 3 bases from J; bases unmatched to any gene: 9.

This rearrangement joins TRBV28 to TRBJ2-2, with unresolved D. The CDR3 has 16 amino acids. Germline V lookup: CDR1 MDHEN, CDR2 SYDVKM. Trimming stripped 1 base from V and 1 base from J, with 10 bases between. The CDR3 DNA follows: TGTGCCAGCAGTTTATCACACCCGGGGAACACCGGGGAGCTGTTTTTT. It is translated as CASSLSHPGNTGELFF.

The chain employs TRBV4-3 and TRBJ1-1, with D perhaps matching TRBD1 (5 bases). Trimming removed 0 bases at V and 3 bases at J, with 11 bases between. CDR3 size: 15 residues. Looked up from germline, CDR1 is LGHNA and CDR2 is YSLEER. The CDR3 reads CASSQDPGLDTEAFF. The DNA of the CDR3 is TGCGCCAGCAGCCAAGATCCAGGGCTGGACACTGAAGCTTTCTTT.

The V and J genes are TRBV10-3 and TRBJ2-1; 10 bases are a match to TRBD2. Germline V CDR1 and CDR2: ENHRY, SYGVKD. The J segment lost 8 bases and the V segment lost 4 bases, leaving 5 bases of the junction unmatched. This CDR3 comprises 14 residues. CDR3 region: CAISGLAGADEQFF. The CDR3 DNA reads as TGTGCCATCAGTGGGCTAGCGGGAGCCGATGAGCAGTTCTTC.

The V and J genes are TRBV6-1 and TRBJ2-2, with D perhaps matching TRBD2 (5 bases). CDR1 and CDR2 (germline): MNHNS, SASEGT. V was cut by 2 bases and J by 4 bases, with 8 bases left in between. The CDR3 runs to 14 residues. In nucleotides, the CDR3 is TGTGCCAGCAGTGAATTGGACTTCACCGGGGAGCTGTTTTTT. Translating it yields CASSELDFTGELFF.

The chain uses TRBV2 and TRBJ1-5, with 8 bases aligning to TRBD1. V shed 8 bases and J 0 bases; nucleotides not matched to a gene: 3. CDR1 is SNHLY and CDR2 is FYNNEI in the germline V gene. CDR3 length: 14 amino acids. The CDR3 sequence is CASHGTGSNQPQHF. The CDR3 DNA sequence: TGTGCCAGCCACGGGACAGGTAGCAATCAGCCCCAGCATTTT.

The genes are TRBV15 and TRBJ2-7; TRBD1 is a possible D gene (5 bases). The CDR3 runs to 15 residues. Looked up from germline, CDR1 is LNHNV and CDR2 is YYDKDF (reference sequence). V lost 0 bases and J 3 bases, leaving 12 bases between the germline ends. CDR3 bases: TGTGCCACCAGCAGAGATAACGTAGACAGCTACGAGCAGTACTTC. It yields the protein CATSRDNVDSYEQYF.

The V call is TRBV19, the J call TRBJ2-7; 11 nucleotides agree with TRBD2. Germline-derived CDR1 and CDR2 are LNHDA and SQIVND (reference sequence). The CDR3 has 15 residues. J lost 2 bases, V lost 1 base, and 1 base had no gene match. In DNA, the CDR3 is TGTGCCAGTAGTATAGGACTAGCGGGAACCTACGAGCAGTACTTC. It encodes CASSIGLAGTYEQYF.

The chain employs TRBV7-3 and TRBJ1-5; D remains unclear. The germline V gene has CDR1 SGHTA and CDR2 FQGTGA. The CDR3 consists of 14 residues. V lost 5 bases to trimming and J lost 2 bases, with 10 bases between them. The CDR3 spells CASSGERGNQPQHF. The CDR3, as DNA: TGTGCCAGCAGCGGGGAGAGAGGCAATCAGCCCCAGCATTTT. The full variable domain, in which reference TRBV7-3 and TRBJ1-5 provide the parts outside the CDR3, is GAGVSQTPSNKVTEKGKYVELRCDPISGHTALYWYRQSLGQGPEFLIYFQGTGAADDSGLPNDRFFAVRPEGSVSTLKIQRTERGDSAVYLCASSGERGNQPQHFGDGTRLSIL.

The CDR3 DNA reads TGTGCCTGGATCTTTACTGAAGCTTTCTTT. Its protein is CAWIFTEAFF. J is TRBJ1-1 and V is TRBV30; D gene ambiguous. The CDR3 covers 10 residues. Germline loops: CDR1 GTSNPN, CDR2 SVGIG (reference sequence). The V gene lost 4 bases and the J gene lost 5 bases, with 5 bases spanning the gap.

CDR3 region: CASRTVAGGPGTDTQYF. CDR3 DNA sequence: TGTGCCAGCCGGACGGTAGCGGGAGGGCCGGGCACAGATACGCAGTATTTT. The chain uses TRBV19 and TRBJ2-3; TRBD2 agrees at 11 bases. The CDR3 extends over 17 amino acids. Losses at the gene ends were 9 bases for V and 1 base for J; bases not matched to a gene: 12. CDR1 is LNHDA, CDR2 SQIVND, per germline (reference sequence).

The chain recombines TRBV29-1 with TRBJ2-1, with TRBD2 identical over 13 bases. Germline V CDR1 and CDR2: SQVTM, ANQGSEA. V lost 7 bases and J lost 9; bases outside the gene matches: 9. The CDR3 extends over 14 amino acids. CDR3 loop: CSAGGTSGIVEQFF. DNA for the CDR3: TGCAGCGCCGGAGGGACTAGCGGGATCGTTGAGCAGTTCTTC.

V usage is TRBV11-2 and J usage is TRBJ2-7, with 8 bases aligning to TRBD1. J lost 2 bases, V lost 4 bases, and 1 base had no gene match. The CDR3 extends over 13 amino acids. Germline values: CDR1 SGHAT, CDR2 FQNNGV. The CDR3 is CASSSTGAYEQYF. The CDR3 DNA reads TGTGCCAGCAGCTCGACAGGGGCCTACGAGCAGTACTTC. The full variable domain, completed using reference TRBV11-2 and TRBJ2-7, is EAGVAQSPRYKIIEKRQSVAFWCNPISGHATLYWYQQILGQGPKLLIQFQNNGVVDDSQLPKDRFSAERLKGVDSTLKIQPAKLEDSAVYLCASSSTGAYEQYFGPGTRLTVT.

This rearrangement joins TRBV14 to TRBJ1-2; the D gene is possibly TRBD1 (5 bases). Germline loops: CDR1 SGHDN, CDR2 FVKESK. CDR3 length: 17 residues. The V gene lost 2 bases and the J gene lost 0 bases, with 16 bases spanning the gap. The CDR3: CASSQFGTGEANYGYTF. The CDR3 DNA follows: TGTGCCAGCAGCCAATTTGGGACGGGGGAAGCTAACTATGGCTACACCTTC. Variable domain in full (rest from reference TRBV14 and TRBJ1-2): EAGVTQFPSHSVIEKGQTVTLRCDPISGHDNLYWYRRVMGKEIKFLLHFVKESKQDESGMPNNRFLAERTGGTYSTLKVQPAELEDSGVYFCASSQFGTGEANYGYTFGSGTRLTVV.

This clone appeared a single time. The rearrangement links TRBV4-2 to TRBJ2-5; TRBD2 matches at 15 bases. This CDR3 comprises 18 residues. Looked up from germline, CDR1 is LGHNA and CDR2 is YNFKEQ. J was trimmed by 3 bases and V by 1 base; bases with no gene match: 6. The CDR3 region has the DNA TGTGCCAGCAGCCAAGCCGGACTAGCGGGGGGGTGGGAAGAGACCCAGTACTTC. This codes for CASSQAGLAGGWEETQYF.

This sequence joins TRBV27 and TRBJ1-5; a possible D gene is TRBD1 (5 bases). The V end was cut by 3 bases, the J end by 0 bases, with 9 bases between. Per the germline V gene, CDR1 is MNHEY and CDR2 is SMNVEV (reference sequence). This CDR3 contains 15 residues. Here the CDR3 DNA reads TGTGCCAGCAGTTTTTGGGGGGATAGCAATCAGCCCCAGCATTTT. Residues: CASSFWGDSNQPQHF.

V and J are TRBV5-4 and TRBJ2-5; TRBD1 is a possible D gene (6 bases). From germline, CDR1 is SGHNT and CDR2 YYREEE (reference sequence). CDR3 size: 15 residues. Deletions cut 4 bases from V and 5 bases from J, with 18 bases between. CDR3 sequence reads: CASSPAGAGAETQYF. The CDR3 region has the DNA TGTGCCAGCAGCCCGGCGGGTGCAGGGGCGGAGACCCAGTACTTC.

The CDR3 DNA follows: TGTGCCAGCAGTTCTCTTAGCGGGAGGACACGGTACAATGAGCAGTTCTTC. This sequence encodes CASSSLSGRTRYNEQFF. The chain carries TRBV27 and TRBJ2-1; 10 bases line up with TRBD2. The V and J ends lost 4 bases and 4 bases, in that order; junction bases with no gene match: 10. This CDR3 has 17 amino acids. The germline V gene encodes CDR1 MNHEY and CDR2 SMNVEV (reference sequence).

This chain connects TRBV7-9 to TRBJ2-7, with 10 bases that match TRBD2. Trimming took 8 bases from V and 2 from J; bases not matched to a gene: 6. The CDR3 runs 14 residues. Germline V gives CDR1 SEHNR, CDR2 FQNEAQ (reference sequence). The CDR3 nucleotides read TGTGCCAGCGTCGCGGGGACTAGCGCCTACGAGCAGTACTTC. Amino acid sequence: CASVAGTSAYEQYF.

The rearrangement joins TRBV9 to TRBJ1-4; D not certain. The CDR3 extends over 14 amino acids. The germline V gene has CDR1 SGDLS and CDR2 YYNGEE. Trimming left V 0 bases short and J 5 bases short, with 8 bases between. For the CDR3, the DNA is TGTGCCAGCAGCGTAGACGCGGGGAATGAAAAACTGTTTTTT. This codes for CASSVDAGNEKLFF.

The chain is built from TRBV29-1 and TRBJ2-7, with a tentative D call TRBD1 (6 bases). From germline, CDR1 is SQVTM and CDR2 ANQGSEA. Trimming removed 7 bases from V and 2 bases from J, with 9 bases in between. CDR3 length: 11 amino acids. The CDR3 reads CSGTDTYEQYF. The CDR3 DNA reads TGCAGCGGGACAGATACCTACGAGCAGTACTTC.

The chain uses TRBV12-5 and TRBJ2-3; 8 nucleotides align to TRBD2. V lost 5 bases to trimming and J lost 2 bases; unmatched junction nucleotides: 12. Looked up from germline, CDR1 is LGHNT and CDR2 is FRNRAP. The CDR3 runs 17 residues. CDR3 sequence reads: CASGRSGREAHTDTQYF. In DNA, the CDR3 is TGTGCTAGTGGTCGTTCCGGGCGGGAGGCTCACACAGATACGCAGTATTTT.

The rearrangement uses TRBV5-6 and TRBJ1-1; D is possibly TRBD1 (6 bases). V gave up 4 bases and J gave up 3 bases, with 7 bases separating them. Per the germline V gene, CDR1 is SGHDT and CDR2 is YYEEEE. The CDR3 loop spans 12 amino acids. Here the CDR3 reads CASSKGDTEAFF. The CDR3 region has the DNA TGTGCCAGCAGCAAGGGGGACACTGAAGCTTTCTTT.

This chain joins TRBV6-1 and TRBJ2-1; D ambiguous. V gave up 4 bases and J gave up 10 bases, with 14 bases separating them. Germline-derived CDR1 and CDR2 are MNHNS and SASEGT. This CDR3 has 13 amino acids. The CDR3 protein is CASSALFAEEQFF. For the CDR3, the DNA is TGTGCCAGCAGTGCCTTATTTGCGGAAGAGCAGTTCTTC.